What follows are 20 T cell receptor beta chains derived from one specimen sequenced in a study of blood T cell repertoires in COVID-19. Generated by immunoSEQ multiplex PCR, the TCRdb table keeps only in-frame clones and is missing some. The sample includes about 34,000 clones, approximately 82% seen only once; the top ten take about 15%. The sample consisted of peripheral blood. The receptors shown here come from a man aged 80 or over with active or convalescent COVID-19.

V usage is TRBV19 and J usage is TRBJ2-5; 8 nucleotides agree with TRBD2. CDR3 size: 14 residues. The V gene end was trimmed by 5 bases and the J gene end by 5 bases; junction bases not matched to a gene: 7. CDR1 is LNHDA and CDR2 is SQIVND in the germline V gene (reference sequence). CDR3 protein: CASSVGTRRETQYF. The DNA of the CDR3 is TGTGCCAGTAGTGTGGGGACTAGACGGGAGACCCAGTACTTC.

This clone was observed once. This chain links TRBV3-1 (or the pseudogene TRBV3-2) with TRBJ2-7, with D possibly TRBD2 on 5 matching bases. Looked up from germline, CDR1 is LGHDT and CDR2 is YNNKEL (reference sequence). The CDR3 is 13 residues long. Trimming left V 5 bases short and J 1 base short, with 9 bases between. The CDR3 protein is CASSAGPSYEQYF. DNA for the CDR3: TGTGCCAGCAGCGCGGGCCCGTCCTACGAGCAGTACTTC.

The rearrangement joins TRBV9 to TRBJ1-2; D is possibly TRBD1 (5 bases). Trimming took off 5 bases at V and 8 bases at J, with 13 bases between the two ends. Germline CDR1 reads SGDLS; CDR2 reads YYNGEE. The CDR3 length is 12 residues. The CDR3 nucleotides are TGTGCCAGCAGTAAAGGGGATTTCGGCTACACCTTC. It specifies CASSKGDFGYTF.

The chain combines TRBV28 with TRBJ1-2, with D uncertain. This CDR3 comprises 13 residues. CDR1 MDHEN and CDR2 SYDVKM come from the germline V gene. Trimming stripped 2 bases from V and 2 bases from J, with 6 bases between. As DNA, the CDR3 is TGTGCCAGCAGTTTACGCGGGAACTATGGCTACACCTTC. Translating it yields CASSLRGNYGYTF.

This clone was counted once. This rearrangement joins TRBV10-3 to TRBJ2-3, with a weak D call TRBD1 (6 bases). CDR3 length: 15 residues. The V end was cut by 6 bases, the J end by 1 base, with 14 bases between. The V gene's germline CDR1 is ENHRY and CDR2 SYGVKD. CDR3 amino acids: CAIRRTGIGTDTQYF. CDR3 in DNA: TGTGCCATCAGGAGAACAGGGATAGGCACAGATACGCAGTATTTT.

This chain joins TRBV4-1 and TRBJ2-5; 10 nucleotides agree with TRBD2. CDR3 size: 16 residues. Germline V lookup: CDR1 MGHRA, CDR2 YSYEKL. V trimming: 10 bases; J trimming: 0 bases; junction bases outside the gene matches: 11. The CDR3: CATSSALAGYQETQYF. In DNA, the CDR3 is TGCGCCACCAGTTCCGCACTAGCGGGGTACCAAGAGACCCAGTACTTC.

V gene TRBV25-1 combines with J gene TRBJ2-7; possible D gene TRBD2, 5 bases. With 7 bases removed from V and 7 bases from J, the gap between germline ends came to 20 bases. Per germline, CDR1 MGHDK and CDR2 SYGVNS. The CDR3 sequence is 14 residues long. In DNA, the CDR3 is TGTGCCAGCATCCCTCGGGGAGCTGGAGAAGAGCAGTACTTC. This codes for CASIPRGAGEEQYF.

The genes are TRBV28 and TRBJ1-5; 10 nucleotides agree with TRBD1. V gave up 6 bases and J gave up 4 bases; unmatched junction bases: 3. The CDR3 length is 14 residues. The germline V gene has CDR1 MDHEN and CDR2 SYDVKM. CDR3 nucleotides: TGTGCCAGCAGCCAGGGACAGGGGAATCAGCCCCAGCATTTT. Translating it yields CASSQGQGNQPQHF.

The CDR3 loop reads CASSPTARDSYEQYF. CDR3 nucleotides: TGTGCCAGCAGCCCGACGGCCAGGGACTCCTACGAGCAGTACTTC. The V gene is TRBV3-1 (or the pseudogene TRBV3-2), the J gene TRBJ2-7; tentatively, D is TRBD1 (5 bases). Germline CDR1 reads LGHDT; CDR2 reads YNNKEL (reference sequence). The CDR3 length is 15 residues. V lost 4 bases and J 0 bases, leaving 13 bases between the germline ends.

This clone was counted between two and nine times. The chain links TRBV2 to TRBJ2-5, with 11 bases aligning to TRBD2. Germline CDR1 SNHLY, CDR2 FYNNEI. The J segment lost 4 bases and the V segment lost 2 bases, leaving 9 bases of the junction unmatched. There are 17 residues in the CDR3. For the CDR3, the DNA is TGTGCCAGCAGTGAAACTCGCCTAGCGGGAGGAGGAGAGACCCAGTACTTC. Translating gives CASSETRLAGGGETQYF.

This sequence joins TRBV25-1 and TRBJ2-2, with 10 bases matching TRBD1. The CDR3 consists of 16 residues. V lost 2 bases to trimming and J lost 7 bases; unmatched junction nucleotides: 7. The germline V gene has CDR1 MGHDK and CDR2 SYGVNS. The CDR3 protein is CASSEGTGASIGELFF. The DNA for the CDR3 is TGTGCCAGCAGTGAAGGGACAGGGGCATCGATCGGGGAGCTGTTTTTT.

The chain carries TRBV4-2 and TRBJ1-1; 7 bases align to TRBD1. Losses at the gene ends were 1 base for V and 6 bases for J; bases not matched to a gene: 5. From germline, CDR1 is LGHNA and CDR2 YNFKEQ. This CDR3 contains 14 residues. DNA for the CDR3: TGTGCCAGCAGCCAAGGTACCCAGGGGGCTGAAGCTTTCTTT. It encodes CASSQGTQGAEAFF.

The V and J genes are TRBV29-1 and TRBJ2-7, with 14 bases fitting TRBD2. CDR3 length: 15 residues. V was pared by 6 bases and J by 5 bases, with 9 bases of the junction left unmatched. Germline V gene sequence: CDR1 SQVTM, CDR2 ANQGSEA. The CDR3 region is CSVRPGLAGENEQYF. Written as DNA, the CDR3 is TGCAGCGTCCGCCCGGGACTAGCGGGAGAAAACGAGCAGTACTTC.

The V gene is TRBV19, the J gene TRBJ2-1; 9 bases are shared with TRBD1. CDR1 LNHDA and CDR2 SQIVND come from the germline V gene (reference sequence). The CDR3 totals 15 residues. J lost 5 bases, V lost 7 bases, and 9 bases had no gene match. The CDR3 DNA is TGTGCCAGTACCAGAACAGGGGGCTTGAACAATGAGCAGTTCTTC. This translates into CASTRTGGLNNEQFF.

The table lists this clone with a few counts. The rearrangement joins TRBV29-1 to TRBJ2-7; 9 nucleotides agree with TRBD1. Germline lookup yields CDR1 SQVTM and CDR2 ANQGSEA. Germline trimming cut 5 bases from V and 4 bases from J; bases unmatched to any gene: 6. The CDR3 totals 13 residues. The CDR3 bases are TGCAGCGTTACCGGGACAGGGTGGTACGAGCAGTACTTC. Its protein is CSVTGTGWYEQYF.

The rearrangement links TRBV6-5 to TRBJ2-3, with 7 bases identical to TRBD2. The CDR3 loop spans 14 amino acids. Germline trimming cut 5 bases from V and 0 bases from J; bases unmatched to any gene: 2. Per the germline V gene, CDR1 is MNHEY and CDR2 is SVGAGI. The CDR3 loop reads CASSNSGSTDTQYF. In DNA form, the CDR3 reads TGTGCCAGCAGTAATAGCGGGAGCACAGATACGCAGTATTTT.

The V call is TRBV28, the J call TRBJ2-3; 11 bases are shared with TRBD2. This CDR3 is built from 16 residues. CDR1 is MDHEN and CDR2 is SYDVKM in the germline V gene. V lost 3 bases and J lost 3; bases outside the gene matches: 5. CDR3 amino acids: CASSFTSGSLTDTQYF. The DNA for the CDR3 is TGTGCCAGCAGTTTCACTAGCGGGAGTCTAACAGATACGCAGTATTTT.

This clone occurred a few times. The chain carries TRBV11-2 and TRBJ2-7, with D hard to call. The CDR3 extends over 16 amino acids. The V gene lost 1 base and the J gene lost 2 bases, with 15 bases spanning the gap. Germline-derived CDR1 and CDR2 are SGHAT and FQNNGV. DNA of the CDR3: TGTGCCAGCAGCTTAGTTGGGCAGCTGATAACCTACGAGCAGTACTTC. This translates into CASSLVGQLITYEQYF. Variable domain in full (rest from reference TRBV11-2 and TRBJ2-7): EAGVAQSPRYKIIEKRQSVAFWCNPISGHATLYWYQQILGQGPKLLIQFQNNGVVDDSQLPKDRFSAERLKGVDSTLKIQPAKLEDSAVYLCASSLVGQLITYEQYFGPGTRLTVT.

The CDR3 sequence is CASSLVQAGTNEQYF. The CDR3 nucleotides read TGTGCCAGCAGCTTAGTTCAAGCGGGAACGAACGAGCAGTACTTC. The V call is TRBV7-8, the J call TRBJ2-7, with 7 bases fitting TRBD2. V dropped 1 base and J dropped 5; count of bases not matched to a gene: 8. CDR1 is SGHVS, CDR2 FQNEAQ, per germline. This CDR3 is built from 15 residues.

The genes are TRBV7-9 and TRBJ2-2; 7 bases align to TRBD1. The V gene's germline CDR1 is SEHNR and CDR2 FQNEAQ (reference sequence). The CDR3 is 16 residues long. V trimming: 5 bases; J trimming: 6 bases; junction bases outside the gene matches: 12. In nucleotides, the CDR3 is TGTGCCAGCAGCCCCAATCGAAGGGGGCGATCCGGGGAGCTGTTTTTT. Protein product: CASSPNRRGRSGELFF. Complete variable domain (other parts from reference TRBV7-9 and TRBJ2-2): DTGVSQNPRHKITKRGQNVTFRCDPISEHNRLYWYRQTLGQGPEFLTYFQNEAQLEKSRLLSDRFSAERPKGSFSTLEIQRTEQGDSAMYLCASSPNRRGRSGELFFGEGSRLTVL.